The 32 T cell receptor beta chains presented below share a single source sample, sequenced in a study of blood T cell repertoires in COVID-19. Measured with immunoSEQ multiplex PCR; TCRdb has only the in-frame clones, and not every one. The profile shows about 210,000 clones, more than 80% of them singletons. Sequencing used PBMCs or T cells enriched from blood (not recorded which). The receptors shown here come from a man aged 25-45 years who had recovered from COVID-19.

V gene TRBV5-1 combines with J gene TRBJ1-2, with 11 bases matching TRBD1. The CDR3 extends over 15 amino acids. Germline CDR1 SGHRS, CDR2 YFSETQ. Trimming took 3 bases from V and 8 from J; bases not matched to a gene: 9. CDR3 protein: CASSSWTGGALGYTF. The CDR3, as DNA: TGCGCCAGCAGCTCCTGGACAGGGGGCGCTTTGGGCTACACCTTC.

This chain links TRBV13 with TRBJ1-1; unclear D gene. Germline V gene sequence: CDR1 PRHDT, CDR2 FYEKMQ (reference sequence). The V gene lost 2 bases and the J gene lost 6 bases, with 10 bases spanning the gap. The CDR3 covers 13 residues. The chain's CDR3 is CASSLILAPEAFF. The DNA for the CDR3 is TGTGCCAGCAGCTTAATCCTTGCGCCTGAAGCTTTCTTT.

The CDR3 DNA sequence: TGTGCCGGACGGGACAGGGAAAATCAGCCCCAGCATTTT. This codes for CAGRDRENQPQHF. The genes are TRBV28 and TRBJ1-5; 9 bases fit TRBD1. Losses at the gene ends were 11 bases for V and 4 bases for J; bases not matched to a gene: 6. The germline V gene encodes CDR1 MDHEN and CDR2 SYDVKM. This CDR3 spans 13 amino acids. Combining the CDR3 with reference TRBV28 and TRBJ1-5 gives the whole variable domain DVKVTQSSRYLVKRTGEKVFLECVQDMDHENMFWYRQDPGLGLRLIYFSYDVKMKEKGDIPEGYSVSREKKERFSLILESASTNQTSMYLCAGRDRENQPQHFGDGTRLSIL.

In DNA, the CDR3 is TGTGCCAGCAGTGAGAGAGGTACCTACGAGCAGTACTTC. This gives the protein CASSERGTYEQYF. The chain joins TRBV6-6 to TRBJ2-7, with no clear D. Germline CDR1 reads MNHNY; CDR2 reads SVGAGI (reference sequence). The germline V and J ends were trimmed by 5 bases and 2 bases, with 10 bases remaining between them. The CDR3 loop spans 13 amino acids.

The chain uses TRBV21-1 and TRBJ2-3; TRBD2, the table's D call, was not compared with the DNA. TRBV21-1 is a known pseudogene. The CDR3 extends over 16 amino acids. This chain's CDR3 is CASSNCLAGGPDTQYF. The CDR3 nucleotides read TGTGCCAGCAGCAACTGTTTGGCGGGGGGCCCAGATACGCAGTATTTT.

The chain employs TRBV28 and TRBJ1-1; 7 nucleotides line up with TRBD1. Germline trimming cut 6 bases from V and 1 base from J; bases unmatched to any gene: 11. This CDR3 comprises 16 residues. Germline lookup yields CDR1 MDHEN and CDR2 SYDVKM. The CDR3 region has the DNA TGTGCCAGCAGGTACCGGGACAGTCCTTCGAACACTGAAGCTTTCTTT. It translates to CASRYRDSPSNTEAFF.

V and J are TRBV5-5 and TRBJ1-2, with TRBD1 identical over 10 bases. Germline V gives CDR1 SGHKS, CDR2 YYEKEE (reference sequence). J was trimmed by 7 bases and V by 1 base; bases with no gene match: 4. The CDR3 consists of 14 residues. This CDR3 reads CASSLYRDRGGYTF. The DNA for the CDR3 is TGTGCCAGCAGCTTGTATAGGGACAGGGGTGGCTACACCTTC. The full variable domain, in which reference TRBV5-5 and TRBJ1-2 provide the parts outside the CDR3, is DAGVTQSPTHLIKTRGQQVTLRCSPISGHKSVSWYQQVLGQGPQFIFQYYEKEERGRGNFPDRFSARQFPNYSSELNVNALLLGDSALYLCASSLYRDRGGYTFGSGTRLTVV.

The chain combines TRBV15 with TRBJ1-2; 10 positions agree with TRBD1. Trimming at V came to 6 bases and at J to 3 bases, leaving 7 bases not matched to a gene. This CDR3 is 15 amino acids long. Germline lookup yields CDR1 LNHNV and CDR2 YYDKDF (reference sequence). CDR3 sequence (DNA): TGTGCCACCAGAAAACCGGGACAGGGGTACTATGGCTACACCTTC. Translating gives CATRKPGQGYYGYTF.

This clone has only one observation. The chain recombines TRBV9 with TRBJ2-1; 8 nucleotides match TRBD1. This CDR3 spans 18 amino acids. Per germline, CDR1 SGDLS and CDR2 YYNGEE. The V and J ends lost 0 bases and 10 bases, in that order; junction bases with no gene match: 18. CDR3 in amino acids: CASSVGEPGQVIRREQFF. The DNA for the CDR3 is TGTGCCAGCAGCGTAGGGGAACCGGGACAGGTAATCCGTAGGGAGCAGTTCTTC. The entire variable domain, with the rest obtained from reference TRBV9 and TRBJ2-1, is as follows: DSGVTQTPKHLITATGQRVTLRCSPRSGDLSVYWYQQSLDQGLQFLIQYYNGEERAKGNILERFSAQQFPDLHSELNLSSLELGDSALYFCASSVGEPGQVIRREQFFGPGTRLTVL.

The V call is TRBV5-1, the J call TRBJ2-7; perhaps TRBD1 as D (6 bases). Germline CDR1 and CDR2: SGHRS and YFSETQ. Trimming removed 5 bases from V and 2 bases from J, with 20 bases in between. This CDR3 is 16 amino acids long. CDR3 amino acids: CASSPAPPTGTYEQYF. The CDR3 DNA sequence: TGCGCCAGCAGTCCCGCCCCCCCGACAGGAACCTACGAGCAGTACTTC.

This clone came up a few times. J is TRBJ1-5 and V is TRBV10-1; no clear D gene. The germline V and J ends were trimmed by 8 bases and 3 bases, with 14 bases remaining between them. Germline values: CDR1 WNHNN, CDR2 SYGVQD (reference sequence). The CDR3 is 14 residues long. The chain's CDR3 is CASLLGLDNQPQHF. The CDR3 DNA is TGCGCCAGCCTTTTGGGCCTTGACAATCAGCCCCAGCATTTT.

The gene calls are TRBV9 and TRBJ2-2, with 11 bases aligning to TRBD2. The CDR3 has 19 amino acids. V trimming: 4 bases; J trimming: 0 bases; junction bases outside the gene matches: 11. The V gene's germline CDR1 is SGDLS and CDR2 YYNGEE. The CDR3 region is CASSPPAGTSGSNTGELFF. DNA for the CDR3: TGTGCCAGCAGCCCCCCGGCCGGGACTAGCGGCTCGAACACCGGGGAGCTGTTTTTT.

The CDR3 protein is CASSLVRREGDTQYF. The DNA for the CDR3 is TGTGCCAGCAGCTTAGTGAGGCGGGAGGGAGATACGCAGTATTTT. The chain is built from TRBV7-9 and TRBJ2-3; 9 bases fit TRBD2. Germline V CDR1 and CDR2: SEHNR, FQNEAQ (reference sequence). The CDR3 sequence is 15 residues long. J gave up 5 bases and V 1 base, and 4 bases lay outside the gene matches.

The chain recombines TRBV14 with TRBJ2-7; 7 positions agree with TRBD2. Germline values: CDR1 SGHDN, CDR2 FVKESK. J lost 7 bases, V lost 9 bases, and 12 bases had no gene match. CDR3 length: 13 amino acids. CDR3 coding DNA: TGTGCCAGTTCGGGACTATACAATGGGGAGCAGTACTTC. Protein product: CASSGLYNGEQYF.

This chain connects TRBV30 to TRBJ1-1, with D uncertain. V was shortened by 3 bases and J by 5 bases, with 16 bases between the two germline ends. This CDR3 spans 14 amino acids. Germline assignment: CDR1 GTSNPN and CDR2 SVGIG (reference sequence). The CDR3: CAWRPGGSGTEAFF. In DNA, the CDR3 is TGTGCCTGGAGGCCCGGCGGGTCTGGGACTGAAGCTTTCTTT. The variable domain in full, completed from reference TRBV30 and TRBJ1-1, reads SQTIHQWPATLVQPVGSPLSLECTVEGTSNPNLYWYRQAAGRGLQLLFYSVGIGQISSEVPQNLSASRPQDRQFILSSKKLLLSDSGFYLCAWRPGGSGTEAFFGQGTRLTVV.

The J gene is TRBJ2-3, the V gene TRBV11-2; D is possibly TRBD2 (5 bases). Trimming shortened V by 1 base and J by 3 bases, and 14 bases separated the two germline ends. The CDR3 sequence is 16 residues long. Germline CDR1 and CDR2: SGHAT and FQNNGV. Here the CDR3 DNA reads TGTGCCAGCAGCTTAGTGGACTCATTTACAACAGATACGCAGTATTTT. Amino acid sequence: CASSLVDSFTTDTQYF.

The rearrangement uses TRBV28 and TRBJ2-5, with TRBD1 matching over 8 bases. Germline V gene lookup returns CDR1 MDHEN and CDR2 SYDVKM. The junction had 5 bases not matched to a gene; V was cut back by 4 bases and J by 1 base. There are 15 residues in the CDR3. CDR3 residues: CASSYRTGGQETQYF. The CDR3 DNA reads as TGTGCCAGCAGTTACCGAACAGGGGGCCAAGAGACCCAGTACTTC.

The genes are TRBV24-1 and TRBJ1-2; no reliable D call. The CDR3 spans 14 residues. The V gene's germline CDR1 is KGHDR and CDR2 SFDVKD. The V gene lost 1 base and the J gene lost 5 bases, with 10 bases spanning the gap. The CDR3 DNA sequence: TGTGCCACCAGTGATTTACGTCAGGAATATGGCTACACCTTC. As protein: CATSDLRQEYGYTF.

To note about this clone: Other DNA sequences of this sample code for an identical CDR3. V is TRBV30 and J is TRBJ1-1; D unclear. This CDR3 comprises 13 residues. The germline CDR1 and CDR2 sequences are GTSNPN and SVGIG (reference sequence). V lost 0 bases and J 1 base, leaving 6 bases between the germline ends. The chain's CDR3 is CAWSVRGNTEAFF. As DNA, the CDR3 is TGTGCCTGGAGTGTACGGGGGAACACTGAAGCTTTCTTT. Full variable domain (outside the CDR3, taken from reference TRBV30 and TRBJ1-1): SQTIHQWPATLVQPVGSPLSLECTVEGTSNPNLYWYRQAAGRGLQLLFYSVGIGQISSEVPQNLSASRPQDRQFILSSKKLLLSDSGFYLCAWSVRGNTEAFFGQGTRLTVV.

The chain combines TRBV7-2 with TRBJ2-1; a possible D gene is TRBD2 (5 bases). The germline V gene encodes CDR1 SGHTA and CDR2 FQGNSA. This CDR3 spans 18 amino acids. V shed 0 bases and J shed 7 bases, with 22 bases lying between them. The DNA for the CDR3 is TGTGCCAGCAGCTTAGCGGATCCGGGAAACCCACCCCTTAATGAGCAGTTCTTC. Amino acids: CASSLADPGNPPLNEQFF.

The rearrangement links TRBV2 to TRBJ2-7; 7 positions match TRBD1. The CDR3 runs to 14 residues. Germline loops: CDR1 SNHLY, CDR2 FYNNEI. The V gene end was trimmed by 7 bases and the J gene end by 3 bases; junction bases not matched to a gene: 9. CDR3 sequence reads: CASTTGVYLYEQYF. The CDR3 bases are TGTGCCAGCACTACAGGGGTTTACCTCTACGAGCAGTACTTC.

V and J are TRBV7-9 and TRBJ2-5; possible D gene TRBD2, 7 bases. This CDR3 is built from 17 residues. The germline V and J ends were trimmed by 6 bases and 5 bases, with 25 bases remaining between them. Germline loops: CDR1 SEHNR, CDR2 FQNEAQ (reference sequence). The CDR3 DNA follows: TGTGCCAGCAGGTTATTCCATCCTGGGGGGGGCCTGGAGACCCAGTACTTC. This translates into CASRLFHPGGGLETQYF.

This clone showed up just a few times. The chain uses TRBV2 and TRBJ1-1; 7 nucleotides align to TRBD1. Trimming removed 11 bases from V and 4 bases from J; junction bases left unmatched: 10. Germline V CDR1 and CDR2: SNHLY, FYNNEI. The CDR3 consists of 13 residues. CDR3 nucleotide sequence: TGTGCCGGAATTAGACAGGGCAGCACTGAAGCTTTCTTT. This gives the protein CAGIRQGSTEAFF.

This chain links TRBV28 with TRBJ2-1; 10 bases map to TRBD2. Trimming removed 5 bases from V and 5 bases from J; junction bases left unmatched: 3. Germline V gene lookup returns CDR1 MDHEN and CDR2 SYDVKM. This CDR3 comprises 14 residues. CDR3: CASSGLAENNEQFF. The CDR3 nucleotides read TGTGCCAGCAGTGGACTAGCGGAGAACAATGAGCAGTTCTTC.

The chain joins TRBV7-9 to TRBJ2-1; tentative D call: TRBD1 (6 bases). Germline lookup yields CDR1 SEHNR and CDR2 FQNEAQ (reference sequence). Trimming shortened V by 8 bases and J by 2 bases, and 13 bases separated the two germline ends. There are 14 residues in the CDR3. The CDR3 DNA sequence: TGTGCCAGCGACGAACCAGGGGCCTACAATGAGCAGTTCTTC. The encoded protein is CASDEPGAYNEQFF.

The CDR3 spells CASSQVWGRNGYTF. In DNA, the CDR3 is TGTGCCAGCAGCCAAGTATGGGGGCGGAATGGCTACACCTTC. This chain joins TRBV3-1 (or the pseudogene TRBV3-2) and TRBJ1-2, with D tentatively TRBD1 (6 bases). This CDR3 has 14 residues. Trimming took off 1 base at V and 6 bases at J, with 12 bases between the two ends. Germline CDR1 reads LGHDT; CDR2 reads YNNKEL (reference sequence).

DNA for the CDR3: TGTGCCAGCAGCGCACAGACTAACTATGGCTACACCTTC. This codes for CASSAQTNYGYTF. The chain is built from TRBV9 and TRBJ1-2; the D is unclear. CDR1 and CDR2 from the germline V gene are SGDLS and YYNGEE. This CDR3 is 13 amino acids long. V was clipped by 3 bases and J by 0 bases, with 6 bases between them.

The chain has TRBV6-5 and TRBJ1-2; TRBD1 aligns across 7 bases. Looked up from germline, CDR1 is MNHEY and CDR2 is SVGAGI. V lost 5 bases and J lost 5; bases outside the gene matches: 5. This CDR3 comprises 13 residues. The CDR3 region has the DNA TGTGCCAGCAGTCACAGGGGCGGATATGGCTACACCTTC. The encoded protein is CASSHRGGYGYTF.

This clone appeared once. The chain links TRBV19 to TRBJ2-1; 10 bases line up with TRBD2. This CDR3 comprises 16 residues. V lost 6 bases, J lost 3 bases, and 8 bases stayed unmatched. CDR1 and CDR2 (germline): LNHDA, SQIVND (reference sequence). The CDR3 loop reads CASRGSGRALYNEQFF. The CDR3 DNA reads TGTGCCAGTAGGGGAAGCGGGAGGGCCCTCTACAATGAGCAGTTCTTC.

This sequence joins TRBV7-9 and TRBJ1-6; D is unresolved. CDR1 is SEHNR and CDR2 is FQNEAQ in the germline V gene (reference sequence). The length of the CDR3 is 15 residues. Between the trimmed V and J ends, which lost 3 bases and 8 bases, there was a span of 14 bases. The CDR3, as DNA: TGTGCCAGCAGCTTCTCCGGGGTAACGGATTCACCCCTCCACTTT. It yields the protein CASSFSGVTDSPLHF.

The chain employs TRBV4-3 and TRBJ1-1; the D is unclear. With 0 bases removed from V and 1 base from J, the gap between germline ends came to 6 bases. The CDR3 totals 14 residues. Per germline, CDR1 LGHNA and CDR2 YSLEER. This CDR3 reads CASSQDAGNTEAFF. As DNA, the CDR3 is TGCGCCAGCAGCCAAGACGCCGGGAACACTGAAGCTTTCTTT.

V is TRBV2 and J is TRBJ1-2, with 8 bases matching TRBD1. CDR3 length equals 13 residues. Germline assignment: CDR1 SNHLY and CDR2 FYNNEI. V lost 7 bases, J lost 7 bases, and 8 bases stayed unmatched. The CDR3 DNA is TGTGCCAGCATCGCCCAGGGGGCGAGTGGCTACACCTTC. Translating gives CASIAQGASGYTF.